A selection of T cell receptor beta chains follows, all from one sample in a study of regulatory T cells in long-lasting Graves disease. TCRdb ran MiXCR on the multiplex PCR reads and lists one entry per CDR3 protein. The data show a few hundred thousand distinct CDR3 sequences, with approximately 15% seen just once and about a sixth held by the top ten. The sample was also reused in another study, on T cells in Graves' hyperthyroidism and ophthalmopathy.

Sequencing was performed on peripheral blood mononuclear cells (PBMCs), taken at new diagnosis, from a patient treated with antithyroid drugs. The receptor source for this set is a woman aged 45-60 years with Graves disease. The conserved cysteine and the conserved F or W are not part of the CDR3 here. The D gene is left open where the match is weak. A clone size is listed for some rows: how often the clone was seen (once, few, many), or a class if it is expanded.

V	J	D	size	CDR3
TRBV3-1	TRBJ2-7	TRBD2	many	ASSPAGAGYEQY
TRBV24-1	TRBJ2-6	.	many	ATSTANSGANVLT
TRBV24-1	TRBJ2-1	.	few	ATSDPLEGAGGGYEQF
TRBV7-3	TRBJ2-1	TRBD2	many	ASSSGLAAFHNEQF
TRBV28	TRBJ1-2	.	many	ASSPTLGRGNYGYT
TRBV14	TRBJ2-5	TRBD2	few	ASSQEPRTLAGETQY
TRBV28	TRBJ2-7	.	many	ASSLPGGHDLPYEQY
TRBV12-3/TRBV12-4	TRBJ2-1	TRBD2	many	ASSRLAGSNEQF
TRBV3-1	.	TRBD2	few	ASSQGLAGGASETQY
TRBV2	TRBJ2-1	.	many	ASSDGLVVYNEQF
TRBV12-3/TRBV12-4	TRBJ2-3	.	many	ASSLDGGRFLSTDTQY
TRBV5-1	TRBJ2-2	TRBD2	many	ASSLARDYPNTGELF
TRBV9	TRBJ2-7	TRBD2	.	ASSLSAGVGQEQY
TRBV30	TRBJ2-1	.	many	AWSPGASRNEQF
TRBV5-1	TRBJ2-2	TRBD1	.	ASSFGQGAHTGELF
TRBV9	TRBJ2-3	.	.	ASSTTSDGAGADTQY
TRBV28	TRBJ1-3	TRBD1	many	ASRGQGTTIY
TRBV18	TRBJ2-1	TRBD2	.	ASSVAGEGFNEQF
TRBV10-3	TRBJ1-1	TRBD1	few	AIRGGTGGPDTEAF
TRBV4-2	TRBJ2-5	TRBD2	.	ASSQVDTAGTSGRFTQY
TRBV20-1	TRBJ1-2	TRBD1	.	SASGTGRQIKYGYT
TRBV29-1	TRBJ2-7	TRBD2	.	SVVGTSGRPSYEQY
TRBV9	TRBJ2-7	.	.	ASSHGGAGGLYEQY
TRBV7-9	TRBJ1-4	.	few	ASSLPRDTEKLF
TRBV7-9	TRBJ2-7	.	.	ASSLIQGSYEQY
TRBV2	TRBJ2-5	.	many	ASSLTERSETQY
TRBV11-2	TRBJ1-2	TRBD1	many	ASRRLRGQGGDYGYT
TRBV20-1	TRBJ2-1	TRBD2	few	SKLKGGSDYNEQF
TRBV4-1	TRBJ2-2	TRBD2	few	ASSQVSLAGVIGELF
TRBV10-1	TRBJ1-1	TRBD1	.	ASSLGQGAAEAF
TRBV29-1	TRBJ1-2	.	.	SVGQDYGYT
TRBV3-1	TRBJ2-5	TRBD2	few	ASSHYGGGREETQY
TRBV3-1	TRBJ1-1	.	.	ASSQDRGGYGSTEAF
TRBV19	TRBJ1-1	.	many	ASSINSWPKGITEAF
TRBV7-6	TRBJ2-5	TRBD1	many	ASSFSRTGKETQY
TRBV24-1	TRBJ1-5	.	.	ATSDLAGDRSNQPQH
TRBV18	TRBJ2-3	TRBD2	few	ASSPPQPGLATDTQY
TRBV11-2	TRBJ2-1	TRBD2	many	ASSSSGSLNEQF
TRBV25-1	TRBJ2-7	TRBD2	.	ASSGQGLAGAYEQY
TRBV24-1	TRBJ2-3	TRBD2	many	ATSDSVSGSRDTQY
TRBV5-1	TRBJ1-6	TRBD1	many	ASSLGTGSNSPLH
TRBV7-3	TRBJ2-2	.	many	ASSLLHTGELF
TRBV12-3/TRBV12-4	TRBJ1-1	.	many	ASSFRDLMNTEAF
TRBV3-1	TRBJ2-5	.	few	ASSQDFGGTVETQY
TRBV28	TRBJ2-2	.	many	ASIAGNTGELF
TRBV5-4	TRBJ2-3	.	few	ASSFGAGSTDTQY
TRBV5-1	TRBJ1-1	.	many	ASSWDISMNTEAF
TRBV18	TRBJ2-7	TRBD1	.	ASSPPGPGGTYEQY
TRBV7-9	TRBJ1-2	TRBD1	few	ASSSTGDTIYGYT
TRBV11-1	TRBJ2-1	TRBD2	many	ASTRLAGGGQF
TRBV5-1	TRBJ2-7	.	many	ASSFGRVSDEQY
TRBV7-9	TRBJ2-7	TRBD2	few	ASSPGTSGSPYEQH
TRBV11-2	TRBJ2-7	.	many	ASSLGLGPSSYEQY
TRBV7-9	TRBJ2-1	.	many	ASSRDRRFYNEQF
TRBV2	TRBJ2-2	TRBD2	many	ASSENQQAGNGELF
TRBV10-1	TRBJ2-3	.	many	ASSELPTPTDTQY
TRBV28	TRBJ1-1	.	many	ASSFQGWNTEAF
TRBV20-1	TRBJ1-1	.	.	SARALTVNTEAF
TRBV27	TRBJ2-7	TRBD2	many	ASSNAGLASYEQY